This is a list of T cell receptor beta chains from one sample in a study of T cell repertoires in cytomegalovirus infection. Their cognate antigens are unknown. TCRdb re-called the reads with MiXCR, one entry per CDR3 protein. Among roughly 920,000 distinct CDR3 sequences, around 32% were seen once, and the ten largest hold around an eighth. The starting material was cultured CD8+ T cells from PBMCs, obtained from culture after CMV antigen stimulation. The receptors come from a human donor in good health (CMV status not recorded). Some clones in this sample may be carry-over from other donors' samples. CDR3s include the opening cysteine and the closing phenylalanine or tryptophan. D genes are given only for firm matches. Rows give clone size only sometimes, using once, few, many, or a class for an expanded clone.

CDR3aa: CASSLRTGSYTEAFF
CDR3nt: TGTGCCAGCAGCCTTAGGACAGGTAGTTACACTGAAGCTTTCTTT
abundance: -
j_gene: TRBJ1-1
d_gene: TRBD1
v_gene: TRBV7-8

CDR3aa: CSARNKLNTEAFF
CDR3nt: TGCAGTGCTAGGAACAAGCTGAACACTGAAGCTTTCTTT
abundance: -
j_gene: TRBJ1-1
d_gene: -
v_gene: TRBV20-1

CDR3aa: CASSQDLTGYGNTIYF
CDR3nt: TGCGCCAGCAGCCAAGATCTGACAGGGTACGGAAACACCATATATTTT
abundance: few
j_gene: TRBJ1-3
d_gene: TRBD1
v_gene: TRBV4-3

CDR3aa: CASSFSTATGELFF
CDR3nt: TGTGCCAGCAGCTTCTCGACAGCCACCGGGGAGCTGTTTTTT
abundance: few
j_gene: TRBJ2-2
d_gene: -
v_gene: TRBV5-6

CDR3aa: CASSLGWDSYTDTQYF
CDR3nt: TGTGCCAGCAGCTTGGGGTGGGACAGCTACACAGATACGCAGTATTTT
abundance: few
j_gene: TRBJ2-3
d_gene: TRBD1
v_gene: TRBV5-5

CDR3aa: CASSYGRAGSYNEQFF
CDR3nt: TGTGCCAGCAGTTATGGGCGGGCCGGCTCCTACAATGAGCAGTTCTTC
abundance: -
j_gene: TRBJ2-1
d_gene: -
v_gene: TRBV6-8

CDR3aa: CATSKGYEQFF
CDR3nt: TGTGCCACCAGCAAGGGGTATGAGCAGTTCTTC
abundance: -
j_gene: TRBJ2-1
d_gene: -
v_gene: TRBV24-1

CDR3aa: CASSLVGIGELFF
CDR3nt: TGTGCCAGCAGCTTAGTAGGGATCGGGGAGCTGTTTTTT
abundance: -
j_gene: TRBJ2-2
d_gene: -
v_gene: TRBV11-2

CDR3aa: CASSEARRLAETQYF
CDR3nt: TGTGCCAGCAGTGAAGCGAGGAGACTAGCAGAGACCCAGTACTTC
abundance: -
j_gene: TRBJ2-5
d_gene: TRBD2
v_gene: TRBV6-1

CDR3aa: CASRLGTAAGELFF
CDR3nt: TGTGCCAGCAGACTCGGGACGGCGGCCGGGGAGCTGTTTTTT
abundance: -
j_gene: TRBJ2-2
d_gene: -
v_gene: TRBV19

CDR3aa: CASMNPSGSHYEQYF
CDR3nt: TGTGCCAGCATGAATCCCTCGGGTTCCCACTACGAGCAGTACTTC
abundance: -
j_gene: TRBJ2-7
d_gene: -
v_gene: TRBV6-6

CDR3aa: CASSPGRGGITDTQYF
CDR3nt: TGTGCCAGCAGTCCTGGACGGGGAGGGATTACAGATACGCAGTATTTT
abundance: few
j_gene: TRBJ2-3
d_gene: TRBD2
v_gene: TRBV6-1

CDR3aa: CASSPPMGLQNTEAFF
CDR3nt: TGTGCCAGCAGCCCCCCTATGGGCCTTCAGAACACTGAAGCTTTCTTT
abundance: few
j_gene: TRBJ1-1
d_gene: -
v_gene: TRBV7-4

CDR3aa: CASSQDSSLNTEAFF
CDR3nt: TGCGCCAGCAGCCAAGATAGCAGTTTGAACACTGAAGCTTTCTTT
abundance: -
j_gene: TRBJ1-1
d_gene: -
v_gene: TRBV4-1

CDR3aa: CASSLVIGGSKDTQYF
CDR3nt: TGTGCCAGCAGCTTGGTAATAGGGGGTAGCAAAGATACGCAGTATTTT
abundance: -
j_gene: TRBJ2-3
d_gene: -
v_gene: TRBV5-5

CDR3aa: CAISVNTGELFF
CDR3nt: TGTGCCATTTCGGTGAACACCGGGGAGCTGTTTTTT
abundance: -
j_gene: TRBJ2-2
d_gene: -
v_gene: TRBV19

CDR3aa: CATSRPSGGTDTQYF
CDR3nt: TGTGCCACCAGCAGGCCTAGCGGGGGTACAGATACGCAGTATTTT
abundance: -
j_gene: TRBJ2-3
d_gene: TRBD2
v_gene: TRBV15

CDR3aa: CAMRTSGGGDEQFF
CDR3nt: TGTGCCATGCGGACTAGCGGGGGAGGCGATGAGCAGTTCTTC
abundance: -
j_gene: TRBJ2-1
d_gene: TRBD2
v_gene: TRBV10-3

CDR3aa: CASSLAVPGQGSEKLFF
CDR3nt: TGTGCCAGCAGCTTAGCGGTTCCGGGACAGGGTAGCGAAAAACTGTTTTTT
abundance: few
j_gene: TRBJ1-4
d_gene: TRBD1
v_gene: TRBV7-9

CDR3aa: CAIKVDRKNSPLHF
CDR3nt: TGTGCCATCAAGGTTGACAGGAAAAATTCACCCCTCCACTTT
abundance: -
j_gene: TRBJ1-6
d_gene: -
v_gene: TRBV10-3

CDR3aa: CASSYGTGAGGELFF
CDR3nt: TGTGCCAGCAGCTACGGCACAGGGGCGGGCGGGGAGCTGTTTTTT
abundance: -
j_gene: TRBJ2-2
d_gene: TRBD1
v_gene: TRBV5-6

CDR3aa: CASSLKRATEAFF
CDR3nt: TGTGCCAGCAGCTTAAAACGCGCCACTGAAGCTTTCTTT
abundance: few
j_gene: TRBJ1-1
d_gene: -
v_gene: TRBV7-2

CDR3aa: CASGLVFGTQERDFKAFF
CDR3nt: TGTGCTAGTGGTTTGGTATTCGGGACACAAGAAAGGGATTTTAAAGCTTTCTTT
abundance: -
j_gene: TRBJ1-1
d_gene: -
v_gene: TRBV12-5

CDR3aa: CASSSHFMDPSTDTQYF
CDR3nt: TGTGCCAGCAGCTCCCACTTTATGGATCCTAGCACAGATACGCAGTATTTT
abundance: few
j_gene: TRBJ2-3
d_gene: -
v_gene: TRBV11-3

CDR3aa: CASSSPTGRGETQYF
CDR3nt: TGTGCCAGCAGCTCGCCGACGGGGCGGGGGGAGACCCAGTACTTC
abundance: -
j_gene: TRBJ2-5
d_gene: TRBD2
v_gene: TRBV7-3

CDR3aa: CASSPSDRAKVNEQFF
CDR3nt: TGTGCCAGCAGCCCCTCGGACAGGGCAAAAGTTAATGAGCAGTTCTTC
abundance: many
j_gene: TRBJ2-1
d_gene: TRBD1
v_gene: TRBV7-6

CDR3aa: CASSPDRAWGTEAFF
CDR3nt: TGTGCCAGTAGTCCCGACAGGGCTTGGGGCACTGAAGCTTTCTTT
abundance: once
j_gene: TRBJ1-1
d_gene: TRBD1
v_gene: TRBV19

CDR3aa: CASSGGTWSGNTIYF
CDR3nt: TGTGCCAGCAGCGGGGGGACTTGGTCTGGAAACACCATATATTTT
abundance: many
j_gene: TRBJ1-3
d_gene: -
v_gene: TRBV7-2

CDR3aa: CASTGADPYYNEQFF
CDR3nt: TGTGCCAGTACGGGAGCAGATCCCTACTACAATGAGCAGTTCTTC
abundance: few
j_gene: TRBJ2-1
d_gene: -
v_gene: TRBV19

CDR3aa: CAISPESAGVNQPQHF
CDR3nt: TGTGCCATCAGCCCCGAGTCGGCAGGGGTCAATCAGCCCCAGCATTTT
abundance: once
j_gene: TRBJ1-5
d_gene: -
v_gene: TRBV10-3

CDR3aa: CASSSTGGWNEKLFF
CDR3nt: TGTGCCAGCAGCTCGACAGGGGGCTGGAATGAAAAACTGTTTTTT
abundance: once
j_gene: TRBJ1-4
d_gene: TRBD1
v_gene: TRBV7-3

CDR3aa: CASSEVWELGATYEQYF
CDR3nt: TGTGCCAGCAGTGAAGTTTGGGAGTTAGGAGCGACCTACGAGCAGTACTTC
abundance: -
j_gene: TRBJ2-7
d_gene: -
v_gene: TRBV2

CDR3aa: CASSEAAGSAYEQYF
CDR3nt: TGTGCCAGCAGTGAAGCGGCAGGGTCGGCCTACGAGCAGTACTTC
abundance: few
j_gene: TRBJ2-7
d_gene: -
v_gene: TRBV6-1

CDR3aa: CASSQAPRGRDQPQHF
CDR3nt: TGCGCCAGCAGCCAAGCCCCTCGGGGGAGAGATCAGCCCCAGCATTTT
abundance: few
j_gene: TRBJ1-5
d_gene: -
v_gene: TRBV4-1

CDR3aa: CASSQEEGRWGGNTEAFF
CDR3nt: TGCGCCAGCAGCCAAGAGGAAGGGAGGTGGGGCGGGAACACTGAAGCTTTCTTT
abundance: many
j_gene: TRBJ1-1
d_gene: -
v_gene: TRBV4-1

CDR3aa: CASSSRPEAFF
CDR3nt: TGTGCCAGCAGCTCACGACCTGAAGCTTTCTTT
abundance: few
j_gene: TRBJ1-1
d_gene: -
v_gene: TRBV7-9

CDR3aa: CAISTTDSYNEQFF
CDR3nt: TGTGCCATCAGTACGACGGACTCCTACAATGAGCAGTTCTTC
abundance: -
j_gene: TRBJ2-1
d_gene: -
v_gene: TRBV10-3

CDR3aa: CASSSPGPQETQYF
CDR3nt: TGTGCCAGCAGTTCCCCAGGTCCCCAAGAGACCCAGTACTTC
abundance: few
j_gene: TRBJ2-5
d_gene: -
v_gene: TRBV27

CDR3aa: CAVAAAYNEQFF
CDR3nt: TGTGCCGTGGCTGCCGCCTACAATGAGCAGTTCTTC
abundance: -
j_gene: TRBJ2-1
d_gene: -
v_gene: TRBV27

CDR3aa: CASSFSGGALDTQYF
CDR3nt: TGTGCCAGCAGCTTTAGCGGGGGGGCACTAGATACGCAGTATTTT
abundance: many
j_gene: TRBJ2-3
d_gene: TRBD2
v_gene: TRBV7-2

CDR3aa: CASSPGHKLGETQYF
CDR3nt: TGTGCCAGCAGCCCGGGACACAAACTGGGAGAGACCCAGTACTTC
abundance: few
j_gene: TRBJ2-5
d_gene: -
v_gene: TRBV7-6